A selection of T cell receptor beta chains follows, all from one sample in a study of blood T cell repertoires in COVID-19. Only in-frame clones appear in the TCRdb table, and some are missing; sequencing was by immunoSEQ multiplex PCR. The sample shows roughly 460,000 clones, around 90% of them seen only once. The sequenced sample was peripheral blood. The receptor source for this set is a man younger than 30 with COVID-19, enrolled during active disease. The CDR3 runs from the conserved cysteine through the conserved F or W. Each record gives: J gene, V gene, CDR3 protein.

TRBJ1-4	TRBV18	CASSRGGAANEKLFF
TRBJ2-5	TRBV19	CASSIDRAETQYF
TRBJ1-5	TRBV4-1	CASSQTGFDQPQHF
TRBJ1-2	TRBV11-2	CASSLEFGVAGAYGYTF
TRBJ1-2	TRBV10-2	CASSEGGANYGYTF
TRBJ2-1	TRBV19	CASSRGGSGRAHEQFF
TRBJ1-5	TRBV27	CASSFGGATQPQHF
TRBJ1-1	TRBV21-1	CASSTPGQGSTEAFF
TRBJ2-2	TRBV19	CASSLNRGQVGELFF
TRBJ2-1	TRBV11-2	CASSLGSGMGSYNEQFF
TRBJ2-2	TRBV6-4	CASSEERGSGELFF
TRBJ2-7	TRBV27	CASSWTATYEQYF
TRBJ2-7	TRBV6-1	CASSDHSGRTGVSYEQYF
TRBJ1-2	TRBV6-5	CASSLEGNYGYTF
TRBJ2-7	TRBV18	CASSNGGLYEQYF
TRBJ2-7	TRBV28	CASSFGFDSYEQYF
TRBJ2-1	TRBV7-2	CASSLVFSGGANNEQFF
TRBJ2-2	TRBV3-1/TRBV3-2	CASSAQNTGELFF
TRBJ2-1	TRBV14	CASSQMTGAYNEQFF
TRBJ2-1	TRBV5-1	CASSLASWTSGRAYNEQFF
TRBJ1-4	TRBV18	CASSPQRDRGPSEKLFF
TRBJ2-5	TRBV3-1/TRBV3-2	CASSQVGQQETQYF
TRBJ1-6	TRBV20-1	CSASRTAHNSPLHF
TRBJ1-1	TRBV11-3	CASSLDYRAFNTEAFF
TRBJ2-7	TRBV18	CASSLGLAGVTYEQYF
TRBJ2-1	TRBV27	CASNRGILDGEQFF
TRBJ1-2	TRBV18	CASSPQGRVSYGYTF
TRBJ2-1	TRBV6-5	CASSYRTSGHNEQFF
TRBJ2-2	TRBV6-5	CASNPGRGGELFF
TRBJ1-1	TRBV18	CASSPSSSPGGEAFF
TRBJ2-3	TRBV30	CAWKTAGILQYF
TRBJ1-2	TRBV11-2	CASSSTLRQGHGYTF
TRBJ2-7	TRBV3-1/TRBV3-2	CASSQTSGTYEQYF
TRBJ2-7	TRBV18	CASSPDRARKYF
TRBJ2-3	TRBV14	CASSQGGGWNGTDTQYF
TRBJ2-4	TRBV6-5	CASSSPGQGAKNIQYF
TRBJ1-1	TRBV20-1	CSASGDRHTEAFF
TRBJ1-6	TRBV3-1/TRBV3-2	CASSQAQSSPLHF
TRBJ2-1	TRBV7-8	CASSLLWKGRGYNEQFF
TRBJ2-3	TRBV30	CAWSVWESTDTQYF
TRBJ1-5	TRBV24-1	CATSDQGGGNQPQHF
TRBJ2-7	TRBV6-5	CASRRGLVYEQYF
TRBJ1-3	TRBV19	CASRDRGRNTIYF
TRBJ2-3	TRBV12-3/TRBV12-4	CASSLSTDTQYF
TRBJ2-3	TRBV2	CASTQTLGTDTQYF
TRBJ2-7	TRBV3-1/TRBV3-2	CASSQPPSEQYF
TRBJ2-1	TRBV7-6	CASSPGLNNEQFF
TRBJ1-5	TRBV14	CASSQDIGQGIQPQHF
TRBJ2-1	TRBV3-1/TRBV3-2	CASSQRNSGGNEQFF
TRBJ1-2	TRBV18	CASSPPGGPSNYGYTF
TRBJ1-5	TRBV5-8	CASSLWVEGNQPQHF
TRBJ2-3	TRBV7-9	CASSPRLGTRRNTDTQYF
TRBJ2-3	TRBV24-1	CATSDRIAGGSDTQYF
TRBJ2-7	TRBV4-2	CASSQADSYEQYF
TRBJ1-1	TRBV4-2	CASSQGGGNTEAFF
TRBJ1-1	TRBV7-3	CASSSPTSGHPNTEAFF
TRBJ2-1	TRBV5-8	CATKDFQANEQFF
TRBJ2-5	TRBV5-1	CASSSARETSWETQYF
TRBJ1-1	TRBV30	CAWGPGTANTEAFF
TRBJ2-2	TRBV7-2	CASSLGGWAGELFF